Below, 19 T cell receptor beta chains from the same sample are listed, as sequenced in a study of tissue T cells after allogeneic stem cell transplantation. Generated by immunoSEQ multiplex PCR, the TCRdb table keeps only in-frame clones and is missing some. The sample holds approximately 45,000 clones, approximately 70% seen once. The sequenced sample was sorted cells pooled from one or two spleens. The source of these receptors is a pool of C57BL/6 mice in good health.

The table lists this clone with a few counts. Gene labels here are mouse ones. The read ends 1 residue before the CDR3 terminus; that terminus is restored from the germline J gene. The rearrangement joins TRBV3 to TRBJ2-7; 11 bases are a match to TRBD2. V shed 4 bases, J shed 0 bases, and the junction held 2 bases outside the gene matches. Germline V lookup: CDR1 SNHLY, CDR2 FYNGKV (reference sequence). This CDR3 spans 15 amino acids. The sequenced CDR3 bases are TGTGCCAGCAGCTCTGGACTGGGGGGCTCCTATGAACAGTAC. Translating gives CASSSGLGGSYEQY. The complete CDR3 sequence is CASSSGLGGSYEQYF.

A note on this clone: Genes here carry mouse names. The CDR3 DNA, read in part, is TGTGCCAGCAGCCACCGATTTAACCAAGACACCCAGTAC. This sequence encodes CASSHRFNQDTQY. The full CDR3 reads CASSHRFNQDTQYF. The V and J genes are TRBV3 and TRBJ2-5; D remains ambiguous. The CDR3 goes on 1 residue after the read ends, and that part is filled in from the germline J gene. CDR1 is SNHLY, CDR2 FYNGKV, per germline (reference sequence). This CDR3 has 14 amino acids. Trimming stripped 5 bases from V and 0 bases from J, with 9 bases between.

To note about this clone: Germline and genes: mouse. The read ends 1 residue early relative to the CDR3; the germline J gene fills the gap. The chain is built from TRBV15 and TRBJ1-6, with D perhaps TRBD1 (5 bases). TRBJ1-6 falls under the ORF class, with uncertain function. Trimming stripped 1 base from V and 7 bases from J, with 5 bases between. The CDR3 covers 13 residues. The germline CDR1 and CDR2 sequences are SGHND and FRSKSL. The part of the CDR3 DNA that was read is TGTGCCAGCAGTTTAGGGACAAATTCGCCCCTCTAC. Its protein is CASSLGTNSPLY. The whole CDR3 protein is CASSLGTNSPLYF.

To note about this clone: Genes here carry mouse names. The CDR3 bases that were read are TGTGGTGCTAGGGAGGGGGACACCGGGCAGCTCTAC. Its translation: CGAREGDTGQLY. The whole CDR3 region reads CGAREGDTGQLYF. This chain uses TRBV20 with TRBJ2-2, with D perhaps matching TRBD1 or TRBD2 (5 bases each). The missing CDR3 end, 1 residue past where the read stops, is filled in from the germline J gene. Trimming left V 0 bases short and J 3 bases short, with 5 bases between. CDR1 is GFQATS, CDR2 STVNSAI, per germline. There are 13 residues in the CDR3.

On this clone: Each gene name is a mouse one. CDR3 DNA, as far as it was read: TGCTCCAGCAGTCAAAACAGGGAGGGAGTCTTC. Amino acid sequence: CSSSQNREGVF. The CDR3 in its entirety is CSSSQNREGVFF. J is TRBJ1-1 and V is TRBV23; the table assigns TRBD1, which was not confirmed against the DNA. Read coverage stops 1 residue before the CDR3 terminus; the germline J gene supplies the remainder. The germline V gene has CDR1 KGHTA and CDR2 FQNQQP. The CDR3 covers 12 residues.

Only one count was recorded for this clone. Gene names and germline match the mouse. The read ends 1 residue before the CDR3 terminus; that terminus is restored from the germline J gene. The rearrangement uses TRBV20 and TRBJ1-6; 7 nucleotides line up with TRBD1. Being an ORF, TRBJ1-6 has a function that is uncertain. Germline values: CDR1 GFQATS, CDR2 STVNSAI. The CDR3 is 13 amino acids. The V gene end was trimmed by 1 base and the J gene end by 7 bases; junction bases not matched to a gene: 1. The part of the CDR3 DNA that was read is TGTGGTGCTAGGGCGACAGGGAATTCGCCCCTCTAC. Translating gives CGARATGNSPLY. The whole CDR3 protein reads CGARATGNSPLYF.

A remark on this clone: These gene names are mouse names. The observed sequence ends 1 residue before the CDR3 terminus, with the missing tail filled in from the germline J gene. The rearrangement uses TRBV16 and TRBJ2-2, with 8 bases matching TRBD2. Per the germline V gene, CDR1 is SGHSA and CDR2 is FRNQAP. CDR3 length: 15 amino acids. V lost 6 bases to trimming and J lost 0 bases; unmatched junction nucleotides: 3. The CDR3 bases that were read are TGTGCAAGCAGGGTGGGGGGGACAAACACCGGGCAGCTCTAC. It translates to CASRVGGTNTGQLY. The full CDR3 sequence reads CASRVGGTNTGQLYF.

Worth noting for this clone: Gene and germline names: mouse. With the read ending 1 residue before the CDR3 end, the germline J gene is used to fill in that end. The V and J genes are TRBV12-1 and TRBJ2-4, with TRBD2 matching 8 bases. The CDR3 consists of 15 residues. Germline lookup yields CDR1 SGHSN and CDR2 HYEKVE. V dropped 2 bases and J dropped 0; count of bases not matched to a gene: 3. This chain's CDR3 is CASSQLGGSQNTLYF. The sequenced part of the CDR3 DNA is TGTGCCAGCTCTCAGCTGGGGGGTAGTCAAAACACCTTGTAC.

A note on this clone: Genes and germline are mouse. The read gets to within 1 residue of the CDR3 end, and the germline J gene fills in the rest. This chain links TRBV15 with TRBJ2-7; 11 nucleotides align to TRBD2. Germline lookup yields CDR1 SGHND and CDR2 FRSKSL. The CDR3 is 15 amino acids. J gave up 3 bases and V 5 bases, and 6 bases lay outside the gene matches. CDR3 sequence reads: CASSPDWGVLYEQYF. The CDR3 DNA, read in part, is TGTGCCAGCAGTCCGGACTGGGGGGTTCTCTATGAACAGTAC.

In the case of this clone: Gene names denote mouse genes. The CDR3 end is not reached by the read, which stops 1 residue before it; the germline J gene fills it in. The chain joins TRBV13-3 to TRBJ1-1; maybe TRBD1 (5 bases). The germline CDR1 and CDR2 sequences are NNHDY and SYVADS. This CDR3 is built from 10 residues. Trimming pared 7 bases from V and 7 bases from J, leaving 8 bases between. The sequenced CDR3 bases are TGTGCCAGCGGAGGGGAAGAAGTCTTC. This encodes CASGGEEVF. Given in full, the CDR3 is CASGGEEVFF.

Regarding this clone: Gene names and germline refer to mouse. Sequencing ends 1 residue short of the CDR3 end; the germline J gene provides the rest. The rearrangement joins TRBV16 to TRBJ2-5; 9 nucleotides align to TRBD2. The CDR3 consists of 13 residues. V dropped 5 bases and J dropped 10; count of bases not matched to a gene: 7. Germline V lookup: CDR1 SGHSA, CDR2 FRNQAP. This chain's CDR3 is CASSPQLGGPQYF. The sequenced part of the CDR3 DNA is TGTGCAAGCAGCCCCCAACTGGGGGGCCCCCAGTAC.

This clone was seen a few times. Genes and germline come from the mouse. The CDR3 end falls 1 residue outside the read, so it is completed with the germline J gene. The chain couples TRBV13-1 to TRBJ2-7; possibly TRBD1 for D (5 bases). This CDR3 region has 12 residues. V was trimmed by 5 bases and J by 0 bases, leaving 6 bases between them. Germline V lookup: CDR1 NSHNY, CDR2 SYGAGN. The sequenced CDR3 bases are TGTGCCAGCAGACAGGACTCCTATGAACAGTAC. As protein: CASRQDSYEQY. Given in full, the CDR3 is CASRQDSYEQYF.

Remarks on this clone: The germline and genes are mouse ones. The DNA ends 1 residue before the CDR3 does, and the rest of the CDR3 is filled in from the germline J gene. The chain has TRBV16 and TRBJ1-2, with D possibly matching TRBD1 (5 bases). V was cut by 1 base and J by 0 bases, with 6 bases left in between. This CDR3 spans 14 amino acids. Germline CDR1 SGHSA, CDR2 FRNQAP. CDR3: CASSLGGANSDYTF. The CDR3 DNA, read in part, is TGTGCAAGCAGCTTAGGAGGGGCAAACTCCGACTACACC.

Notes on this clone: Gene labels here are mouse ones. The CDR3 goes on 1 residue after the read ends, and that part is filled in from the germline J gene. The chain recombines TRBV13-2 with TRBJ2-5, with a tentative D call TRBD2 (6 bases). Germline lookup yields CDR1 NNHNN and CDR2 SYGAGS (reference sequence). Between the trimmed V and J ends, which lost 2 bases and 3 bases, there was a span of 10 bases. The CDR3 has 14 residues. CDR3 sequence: CASGEGLGQDTQYF. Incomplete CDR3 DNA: TGTGCCAGCGGTGAAGGGCTGGGGCAAGACACCCAGTAC.

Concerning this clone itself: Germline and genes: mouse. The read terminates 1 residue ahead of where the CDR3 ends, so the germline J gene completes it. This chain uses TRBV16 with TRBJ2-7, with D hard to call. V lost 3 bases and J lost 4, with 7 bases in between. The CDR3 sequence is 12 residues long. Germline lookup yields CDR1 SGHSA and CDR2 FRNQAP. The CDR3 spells CASSFNKYEQYF. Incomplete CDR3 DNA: TGTGCAAGCAGCTTCAACAAATATGAACAGTAC.

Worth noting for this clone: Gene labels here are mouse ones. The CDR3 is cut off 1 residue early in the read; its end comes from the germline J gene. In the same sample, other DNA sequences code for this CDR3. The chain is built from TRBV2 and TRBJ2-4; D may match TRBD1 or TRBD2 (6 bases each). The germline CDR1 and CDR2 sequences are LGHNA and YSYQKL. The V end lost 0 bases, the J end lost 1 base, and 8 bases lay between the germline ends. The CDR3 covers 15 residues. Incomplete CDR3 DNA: TGTGCCAGCAGCCAAGAGGGGGCGGGTCAAAACACCTTGTAC. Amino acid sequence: CASSQEGAGQNTLY. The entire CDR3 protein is CASSQEGAGQNTLYF.

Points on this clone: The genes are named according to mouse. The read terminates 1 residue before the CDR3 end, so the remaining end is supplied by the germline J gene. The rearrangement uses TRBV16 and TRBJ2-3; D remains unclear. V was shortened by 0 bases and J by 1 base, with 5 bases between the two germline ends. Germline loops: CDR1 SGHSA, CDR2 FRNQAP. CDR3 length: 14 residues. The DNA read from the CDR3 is TGTGCAAGCAGCTTAGAGAGGGGTGCAGAAACGCTGTAT. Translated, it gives CASSLERGAETLY. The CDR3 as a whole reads CASSLERGAETLYF. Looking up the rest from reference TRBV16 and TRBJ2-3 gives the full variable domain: NAGVIQTPRHKVTGKGQEATLWCEPISGHSAVFWYRQTIVQGLEFLTYFRNQAPIDDSGMPKERFSAQMPNQSHSTLKIQSTQPQDSAVYLCASSLERGAETLYFGSGTRLTVL.

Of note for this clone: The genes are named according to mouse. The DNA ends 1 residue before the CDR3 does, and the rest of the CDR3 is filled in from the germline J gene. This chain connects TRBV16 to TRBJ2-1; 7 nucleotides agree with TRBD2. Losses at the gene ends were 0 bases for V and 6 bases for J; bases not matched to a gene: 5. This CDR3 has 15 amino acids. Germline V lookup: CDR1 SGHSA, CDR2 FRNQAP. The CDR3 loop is CASSLDGLGVAEQFF. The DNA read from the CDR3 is TGTGCAAGCAGCTTAGATGGCCTGGGGGTTGCTGAGCAGTTC.

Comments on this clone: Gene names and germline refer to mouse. This CDR3 is CASSEGTGVYEQYF. Incomplete CDR3 DNA: TGTGCCAGCAGTGAGGGGACTGGGGTATATGAACAGTAC. The V call is TRBV13-3, the J call TRBJ2-7; TRBD2 matches 10 bases. The read falls 1 residue short of the CDR3 end, and the missing part is taken from the germline J gene. Germline V gives CDR1 NNHDY, CDR2 SYVADS. The CDR3 is made up of 14 amino acids. Unmatched junction bases numbered 3, after V lost 2 bases and J lost 4 bases.